This TCR beta chain was sequenced for a study of blood T cells in healthy people across ages. This clonotype was seen more than once but under ten times. This CDR3 comprises 16 residues. Looked up from germline, CDR1 is WSHSY and CDR2 is SAAADI. J was trimmed by 7 bases and V by 3 bases; bases with no gene match: 11. Together with a sample-barcoded 5' primer, a J-beta primer mix was included in a second PCR lasting about 6 to 11 cycles. MiXCR, run by TCRdb on the 5' RACE reads, gives a single entry per CDR3 protein. The table lists 500,000 to 650,000 distinct CDR3 sequences, about 25% of them singletons, with under 4.5% in the top ten. These data also featured in a second study, about T cells of mothers and their children.

The sequencing sample was made of blood. This receptor was taken from a boy between 2 and 10 years old in good health. The V gene is TRBV10-2, the J gene TRBJ2-1, with TRBD2 identical over 8 bases. This chain's CDR3 is CASSDPTGGPHNEQFF. DNA of the CDR3: TGCGCCAGCAGTGATCCTACGGGGGGGCCGCATAATGAGCAGTTCTTC.